Described below is a single T cell receptor (beta chain) sequence and its context. Those with chemo-refractory metastatic non-small-cell lung cancer were treated with focal radiation combined with CTLA-4 blockade using ipilimumab. This sample was taken from a study of radiotherapy plus CTLA-4 blockade in lung cancer. Study in general: About a sixth of enrolled patients responded objectively, and roughly 30% had disease control.

Assay: immunoSEQ multiplex PCR; the TCRdb copy retains only in-frame clones and omits some. The table shows some 87,000 clones, with over 75% occurring only once. The sequences come from peripheral blood, collected from a patient treated with radiotherapy plus ipilimumab. The receptor was isolated from a human donor with non-small cell lung cancer that progressed on radiotherapy plus ipilimumab.

The CDR3 reads CASSISWGTDYGYTF. The DNA of the CDR3 is TGTGCCAGTAGTATTAGTTGGGGCACAGACTATGGCTACACCTTC. V and J are TRBV19 and TRBJ1-2, with a tentative D call TRBD1 (5 bases). The V end lost 3 bases, the J end lost 3 bases, and 14 bases lay between the germline ends. Germline V gene lookup returns CDR1 LNHDA and CDR2 SQIVND (reference sequence). The CDR3 extends over 15 amino acids.